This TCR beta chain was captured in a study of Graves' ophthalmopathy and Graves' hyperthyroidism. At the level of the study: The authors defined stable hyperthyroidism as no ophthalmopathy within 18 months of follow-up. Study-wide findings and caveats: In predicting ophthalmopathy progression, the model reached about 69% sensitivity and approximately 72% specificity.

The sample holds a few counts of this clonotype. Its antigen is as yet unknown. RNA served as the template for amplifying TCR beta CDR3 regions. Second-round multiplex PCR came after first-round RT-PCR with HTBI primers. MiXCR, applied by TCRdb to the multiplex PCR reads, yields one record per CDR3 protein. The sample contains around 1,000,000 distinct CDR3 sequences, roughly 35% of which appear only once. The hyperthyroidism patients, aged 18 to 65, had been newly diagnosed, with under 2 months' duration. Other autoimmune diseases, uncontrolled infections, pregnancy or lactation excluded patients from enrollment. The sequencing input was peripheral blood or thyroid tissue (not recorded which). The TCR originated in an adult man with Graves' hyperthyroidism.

The CDR3 spells CASSRVPNQPQHF. CDR3 nucleotide sequence: TGTGCCAGCTCGAGGGTGCCGAATCAGCCCCAGCATTTT. The rearrangement uses TRBV12-3 or TRBV12-4 and TRBJ1-5; no reliable D call. The CDR3 runs to 13 residues. Trimming pared 8 bases from V and 4 bases from J, leaving 12 bases between.